The 10 T cell receptor beta chains below come from one sample, sequenced in a study of T cell responses to AZD1222 COVID-19 vaccine (dated by TCRdb to 2020 to 2023). Libraries were made using the immunoSEQ multiplex PCR assay. TCRdb mirrors the immuneACCESS table, restricted to in-frame sequences. Some clones are absent from its copies; in checked studies, under half trace to an unresolved V gene, and the reason for the others is unknown. The sample table shows 100,000 to 150,000 clones, and about 89% are seen once. The ten largest clones capture approximately 28% of the sample. The intended sense of this specimen's time point label: baseline before first vaccination. Specimen: peripheral blood, collected on day 0 of AZD1222 vaccination. Source of these receptors: an adult in good health.

This clone was counted a single time. The V call is TRBV27, the J call TRBJ1-2, with 7 bases identical to TRBD1. V lost 5 bases to trimming and J lost 4 bases; unmatched junction nucleotides: 22. The germline V gene has CDR1 MNHEY and CDR2 SMNVEV (reference sequence). The CDR3 loop spans 19 amino acids. CDR3 coding DNA: TGTGCCAGCAGTCACCAGACGACAGGGAAGAGTCTAGACCTCTATGGCTACACCTTC. It specifies CASSHQTTGKSLDLYGYTF.

The rearrangement uses TRBV7-2 and TRBJ1-2; 8 bases agree with TRBD1. Germline CDR1 and CDR2: SGHTA and FQGNSA. This CDR3 has 15 residues. J lost 2 bases, V lost 3 bases, and 5 bases had no gene match. In nucleotides, the CDR3 is TGTGCCAGCAGCTTCGGACAGGGACACAACTATGGCTACACCTTC. Translation: CASSFGQGHNYGYTF.

The chain uses TRBV5-1 and TRBJ2-1, with D unclear. V lost 0 bases and J 5 bases, leaving 9 bases between the germline ends. Germline V lookup: CDR1 SGHRS, CDR2 YFSETQ. The CDR3 sequence is 14 residues long. CDR3 protein: CASSLGTLDNEQFF. The DNA of the CDR3 is TGCGCCAGCAGCTTGGGAACACTGGACAATGAGCAGTTCTTC. The variable domain in full, with the rest retrieved from reference TRBV5-1 and TRBJ2-1, is KAGVTQTPRYLIKTRGQQVTLSCSPISGHRSVSWYQQTPGQGLQFLFEYFSETQRNKGNFPGRFSGRQFSNSRSEMNVSTLELGDSALYLCASSLGTLDNEQFFGPGTRLTVL.

The chain recombines TRBV7-9 with TRBJ1-5; TRBD1 matches 10 bases. The CDR3 length is 14 residues. From germline, CDR1 is SEHNR and CDR2 FQNEAQ (reference sequence). V gave up 5 bases and J gave up 7 bases; unmatched junction bases: 5. CDR3 amino acids: CASSQDRGQQPQHF. CDR3 nucleotides: TGTGCCAGCAGCCAAGACAGGGGGCAACAGCCCCAGCATTTT.

This chain uses TRBV5-6 with TRBJ1-1; 10 bases agree with TRBD1. Looked up from germline, CDR1 is SGHDT and CDR2 is YYEEEE. J was trimmed by 0 bases and V by 4 bases; bases with no gene match: 6. The CDR3 runs to 16 residues. The CDR3 reads CASSPGTGDMNTEAFF. CDR3 nucleotides: TGTGCCAGCAGCCCCGGGACAGGGGATATGAACACTGAAGCTTTCTTT.

This chain links TRBV7-6 with TRBJ2-5; 9 nucleotides align to TRBD1. Per germline, CDR1 SGHVS and CDR2 FNYEAQ. The ends lost 2 bases at V and 4 bases at J; junction bases unmatched: 5. The CDR3 contains 15 residues. CDR3 loop: CASSLQTGGGETQYF. In DNA, the CDR3 is TGTGCCAGCAGCTTACAAACAGGGGGCGGAGAGACCCAGTACTTC.

The chain is built from TRBV2 and TRBJ1-2; 10 bases fit TRBD1. Looked up from germline, CDR1 is SNHLY and CDR2 is FYNNEI. The CDR3 sequence is 16 residues long. V trimming: 6 bases; J trimming: 0 bases; junction bases outside the gene matches: 7. Here the CDR3 reads CASSARTGGTNYGYTF. In DNA form, the CDR3 reads TGTGCCAGCAGCGCTAGGACAGGGGGGACTAACTATGGCTACACCTTC.

V gene TRBV21-1 combines with J gene TRBJ1-5; TRBD1 is taken as the D call from the table, unchecked against the DNA. TRBV21-1 counts as a pseudogene. The CDR3 totals 14 residues. As DNA, the CDR3 is TGTGCCAGCAGCAGGGACAGTAGCAATCAGCCCCAGCATTTT. Its protein product is CASSRDSSNQPQHF.

The rearrangement links TRBV6-2 or TRBV6-3 to TRBJ1-2; D ambiguous. The CDR3 covers 14 residues. V was shortened by 2 bases and J by 4 bases, with 11 bases between the two germline ends. Germline CDR1 reads MNHEY; CDR2 reads SVGEGT. CDR3 nucleotide sequence: TGTGCCAGCAGTTACGACGGGGATCCCTATGGCTACACCTTC. Translating gives CASSYDGDPYGYTF.

The chain uses TRBV24-1 and TRBJ2-2; no clear D. This CDR3 is 12 amino acids long. CDR1 and CDR2 from the germline V gene are KGHDR and SFDVKD. Between the trimmed V and J ends, which lost 4 bases and 10 bases, there was a span of 9 bases. The CDR3 reads CATSDPGPELFF. In nucleotides, the CDR3 is TGTGCCACCAGTGACCCCGGGCCGGAGCTGTTTTTT.